The present TCR beta chain was sequenced within a study of T cell repertoires in cytomegalovirus infection. Study-wide background: Public TCR beta signature analysis indicated the presence of both CMV infection and matching HLA type.

TCRdb re-called the reads with MiXCR, one entry per CDR3 protein. This table has 750,000 to 900,000 distinct CDR3 sequences, about 29% appearing once. V gave up 6 bases and J gave up 3 bases, with 11 bases separating them. This CDR3 has 14 amino acids. Germline loops: CDR1 MNHNS, CDR2 SASEGT. With regard to this clonotype: What it binds is unknown.

The chain uses TRBV6-1 and TRBJ1-4; D not certain. This specimen was cultured CD8+ T cells from PBMCs, taken from culture after CMV antigen stimulation. This receptor was identified in a human donor in good health (CMV status not recorded). Some clones in this sample may be carry-over from other donors' samples. The CDR3 nucleotides are TGTGCCAGCAGGGCCCCTGGGGCTAATGAAAAACTGTTTTTT. It codes for CASRAPGANEKLFF.